The clone carrying this TCR beta chain has only a few counts. What it binds is unknown. The data originate from a study of T-cell reconstitution after alpha-beta-depleted transplantation in children. General observations from the study: Several hundred expanded graft clones reportedly supplied alpha-beta T cells about two months after transplant. T-cell counts and diversity at one year post-transplant came mainly from newly produced T cells.

This CDR3 contains 15 residues. V was pared by 0 bases and J by 3 bases, with 12 bases between. The germline gives CDR1 DFQATT, CDR2 SNEGSKA (reference sequence). Unique molecular identifiers were used in preparing the TCRbeta library. TCRdb passed the PCR reads through MiXCR, listing each CDR3 protein once. The table shows about 580,000 distinct CDR3 sequences, with 23% occurring only once. This receptor was taken from a boy in the first two years of life who had a stem cell transplant for acute myeloid leukemia, so the T cells may come from the graft donor. Material: PBMCs, mostly from graft donor cells, obtained 360 days after TCRalphabeta/CD19-depleted stem cell transplant. J is TRBJ2-4 and V is TRBV20-1; perhaps TRBD1 as D (6 bases). The CDR3 DNA reads as TGCAGTGCTAGAGATCTCAAGGGGGTCAAAAACATTCAGTACTTC. It is translated as CSARDLKGVKNIQYF.